This TCR beta chain was identified during a study of long-term antiretroviral therapy in people with HIV (dated by TCRdb to between 2021 and 2022). Regarding the study in general: The earliest samples were collected approximately a decade before the 2015 WHO recommendation for immediate ART, a period when ART was typically delayed until CD4 counts fell. Whether ART initiation and durable HIV suppression were associated with changes in peripheral blood TRB repertoire composition and diversity was tested in a retrospective serial study. From fewer than 35 adults with confirmed HIV infection, the cohort provided under 200 cryopreserved PBMC samples, gathered serially across a mean of roughly 6 years (range 1-12). Among the 30 to 35 participants with HIV, around ten were female. No cross-contamination during QIAcube processing was shown when test extractions of a monoclonal T-cell line were performed alongside 30 to 40 polyclonal samples.

From V the trimming removes 2 bases and from J it removes 2 bases, while the gene matches leave 3 bases of the junction unaccounted for. From a lookup of the germline V gene, CDR1 and CDR2 are ENHRY and SYGVKD. Inclusive of the bounding cysteine and phenylalanine, the CDR3 is 15 residues long. CDR3 DNA is the only sequence kept; it has 45 bases, read in frame from the first base. Here is what the overall study found, with its caveats: Because cell numbers in pre-ART samples were limited, unsorted PBMC were profiled instead of sorted CD4+ and CD8+ T cells. The samples span the years 2004 to 2017, and the ART regimens used may be less effective than current regimens. At every time point, the repertoire was dominated by expanded TRB clones first identified before ART initiation, although this dominance fluctuated and, in many PLHIV, declined after ART. Narrower CDR3 length ranges were observed in HIV repertoires than in controls, and an antigen-experienced repertoire with only a slight naive shift after ART was suggested by the network structure. Starting ART was linked to a significant rise in TRB diversity, yet even after long-term ART the diversity remained significantly lower than in transplant donor controls. Inferences about post-ART repertoire changes are limited because no data were available on ART adherence, viral resistance or therapy changes. Since PBMC availability was limited, sequencing covered only the TCR beta chain, with no alpha chain pairing.

Participants were included only if at least one PBMC sample before ART initiation and at least two post-ART samples were available. All participants with HIV were treated in the United States of America. Before DNA extraction, cryopreserved samples of roughly 0.9-11 million PBMC were thawed and washed. At the time of the earliest PBMC sample, participants with HIV were aged between about 20 and 54 years. Per participant, PBMC samples came from 1-4 timepoints prior to ART initiation and 2-8 timepoints following ART initiation, for a median of 7 samples. For every participant, serial HIV viral load, CD4+ T-cell count, ART history and demographic data were obtained. Using a Qiagen kit on a QIAcube, genomic DNA was extracted from unsorted PBMC, with samples processed in batches of 12. The immunoSEQ hsTCRB v3.0 assay was used at survey level resolution for TRB variable region sequencing. A depth of roughly 40,000-55,000 T-cell genomes per sample was targeted for TRB sequencing. An Illumina MiSeq with a v3 150-cycle kit was used to sequence the pooled TRB libraries. Per the original workflow: Repertoire analysis ran in R within a reproducible Nextflow workflow covering QC, data transformation and analysis. LymphoSeq2, an R package for AIRR-Seq data exploration, was used to implement custom analyses. After excluding a few samples that yielded fewer than 5000 total TRB sequences, 150 to 200 HIV repertoires remained for analysis. Of the roughly 180 retained HIV repertoires, 59 were collected before and roughly 130 after ART initiation. Repertoires were downsampled to 5000 TRB nucleotide sequences, and summary statistics were averaged over 100 downsampling iterations. TRB sequences were retained for analysis only if CDR3 regions of at least seven amino acids were present. Two measures captured diversity: a Shannon entropy-derived clonality score and the Gini coefficient. In the repertoire networks, any two of the top 5000 CDR3 amino acid sequences were connected whenever the two sequences differed by an edit distance of one. GLIPH2 predicted antigen specificity groups and MHC restriction for TRB CDR3 amino acid sequences. Known CMV, EBV, HIV or tissue antigen associations were flagged by matching CDR3 amino acid sequences against VDJdb and McPAS-TCR. Pre-ART, post-ART and control groups were compared with Wilcoxon signed-rank tests and Holm-Bonferroni correction. This is the immuneACCESS table as TCRdb keeps it, with only in-frame sequences that have V and J called. A part of the clones is gone; compared with another copy, unresolved V genes explain less than half, and the rest is unexplained. Clonal size and the V and J genes are those of that table, whereas D and trimming came from the DNA. This sample is represented by around 30,000 clones; 85% of them were singletons. The ten largest account for about 9.5% of the sample.

A note on this clone: Its antigen remains unidentified. No base quality information exists; no much larger clone differs at one position.

This TCR came from a man in his forties with HIV. Recombination linked TRBV10-3 to TRBJ2-1, with TRBD1 identical over 7 junction bases. Source: unsorted PBMCs, taken 2.3 years after starting antiretroviral therapy. The CDR3 reads CAISERQGPYNEQFF. DNA sequence: TGTGCCATCAGTGAGAGACAGGGACCCTACAATGAGCAGTTCTTC.